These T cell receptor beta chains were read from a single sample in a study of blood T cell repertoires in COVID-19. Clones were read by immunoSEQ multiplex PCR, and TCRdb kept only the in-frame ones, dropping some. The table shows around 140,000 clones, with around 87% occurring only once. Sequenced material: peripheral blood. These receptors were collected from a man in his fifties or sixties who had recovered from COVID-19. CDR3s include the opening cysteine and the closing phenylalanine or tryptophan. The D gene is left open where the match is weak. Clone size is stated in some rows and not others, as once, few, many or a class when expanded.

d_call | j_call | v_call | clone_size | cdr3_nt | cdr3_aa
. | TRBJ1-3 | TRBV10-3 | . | TGTGCCATCAGTGACCCGAGGATGAGCACCATATATTTT | CAISDPRMSTIYF
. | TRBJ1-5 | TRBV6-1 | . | TGTGCCAGCAGTGAAGCAAGAGGTCAGCCCCAGCATTTT | CASSEARGQPQHF
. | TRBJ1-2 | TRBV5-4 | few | TGTGCCAGCAGCTTGGATAACAGTAACTATGGCTACACCTTC | CASSLDNSNYGYTF
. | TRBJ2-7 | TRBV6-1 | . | TGTGCCAGCAGTGAAGCCGAGGTGTGGCAGTACTTC | CASSEAEVWQYF
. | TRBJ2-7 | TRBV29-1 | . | TGCAGCGTTGTTGGTGGGGGACACTACGAGCAGTACTTC | CSVVGGGHYEQYF
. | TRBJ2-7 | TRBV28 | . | TGTGCCAGCAGGGGAGGGGGGCCCTACGAGCAGTACTTC | CASRGGGPYEQYF
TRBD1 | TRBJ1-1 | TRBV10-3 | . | TGTGCCATCAGTCTGGACAGGGCTGGGAACACTGAAGCTTTCTTT | CAISLDRAGNTEAFF
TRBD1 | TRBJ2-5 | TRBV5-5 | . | TGTGCCAGCAGCCTTTTTGGACAGGGTCGAGAGACCCAGTACTTC | CASSLFGQGRETQYF
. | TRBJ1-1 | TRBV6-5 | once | TGTGCCAGCAGGAGACAGGATAACACTGAAGCTTTCTTT | CASRRQDNTEAFF
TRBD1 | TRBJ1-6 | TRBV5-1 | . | TGCGCCAGCAGCTTGGGACAGGGGGCAAATTCACCCCTCCACTTT | CASSLGQGANSPLHF
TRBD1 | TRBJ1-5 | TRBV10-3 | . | TGTGCCATTCACCGGGACAGGGGGCGCGATCAGCCCCAGCATTTT | CAIHRDRGRDQPQHF
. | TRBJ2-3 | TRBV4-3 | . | TGCGCCAGCAGCCAAGATAGCGGCTTCACAGATACGCAGTATTTT | CASSQDSGFTDTQYF
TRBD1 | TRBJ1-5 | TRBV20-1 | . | TGCAGTGCTAGTTCGGGACAGGGGCCGCCCGTTCAGCCCCAGCATTTT | CSASSGQGPPVQPQHF
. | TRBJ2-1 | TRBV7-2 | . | TGTGCCAGCAGCTTAGCGGGGGGGGCCGGGATGAATGAGCAGTTCTTC | CASSLAGGAGMNEQFF
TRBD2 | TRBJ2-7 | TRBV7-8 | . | TGTGCCAGCAGCATACCGGGACTAGCTGCTCCGCAGTACTTC | CASSIPGLAAPQYF
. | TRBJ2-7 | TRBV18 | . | TGTGCCAGCTCACCACCACAGGGCCAGGGGTACGAGCAGTACTTC | CASSPPQGQGYEQYF
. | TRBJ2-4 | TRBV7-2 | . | TGTGCCAGCAGCTTAACAGTAAACATTCAGTACTTC | CASSLTVNIQYF
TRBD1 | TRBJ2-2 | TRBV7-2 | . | TGTGCCAGCAGCTATCGACAGGGGGAGGGCGGGGAGCTGTTTTTT | CASSYRQGEGGELFF
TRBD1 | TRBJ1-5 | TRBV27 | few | TGTGCCAGCAGTTTAGTAGGGACAGGGGGCCATCAGCCCCAGCATTTT | CASSLVGTGGHQPQHF
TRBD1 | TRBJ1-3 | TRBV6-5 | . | TGTGCCAGCAGAAACAGGGGGCAAGGTGGAAACACCATATATTTT | CASRNRGQGGNTIYF
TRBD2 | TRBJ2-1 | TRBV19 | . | TGTGCCAGTAGTCCCCGGCGGGGTAGCGGGGGGCCTAGAAACAATGAGCAGTTCTTC | CASSPRRGSGGPRNNEQFF
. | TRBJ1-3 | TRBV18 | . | TGTGCCAGCTCATCCGACAGTGGAAACACCATATATTTT | CASSSDSGNTIYF
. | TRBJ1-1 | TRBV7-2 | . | TGTGCCAGCAGAGAGAAGGCACACAGGCAGAACACTGAAGCTTTCTTT | CASREKAHRQNTEAFF
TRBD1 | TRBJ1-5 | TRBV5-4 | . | TGTGCCAGCAGCTTGCTGGGACAGGGGTTCGTTCCAAATGGCAATCAGCCCCAGCATTTT | CASSLLGQGFVPNGNQPQHF
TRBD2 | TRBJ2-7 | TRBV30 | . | TGTGCCTGGAGTGGACTAGCGGGGGGTTACGAGCAGTACTTC | CAWSGLAGGYEQYF
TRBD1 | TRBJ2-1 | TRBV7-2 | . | TGTGCCAGCAGCCCAAGGACAGGGGGCAATGAGCAGTTCTTC | CASSPRTGGNEQFF
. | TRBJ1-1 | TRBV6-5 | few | TGTGCCAGCTCAAAAGACAGGAGGAACACTGAAGCTTTCTTT | CASSKDRRNTEAFF
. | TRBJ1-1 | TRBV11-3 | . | TGTGCCAGCAGCAAAGACTTACAGGGTTTGGGCACTGAAGCTTTCTTT | CASSKDLQGLGTEAFF
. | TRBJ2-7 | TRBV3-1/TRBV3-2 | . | TGTGCCAGCAGCCCCCGGTTGAGCTCCTACGAGCAGTACTTC | CASSPRLSSYEQYF
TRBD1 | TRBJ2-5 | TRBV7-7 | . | TGTGCCAGCAGCCATGGACAGGAGCGTAAGACCCAGTACTTC | CASSHGQERKTQYF
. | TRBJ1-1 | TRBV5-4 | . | TGTGCCAGCAGCGCAATGCGGAGCGGGAACACTGAAGCTTTCTTT | CASSAMRSGNTEAFF
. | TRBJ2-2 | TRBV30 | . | TGTGCCTGGGCGGGGTACAACACCGGGGAGCTGTTTTTT | CAWAGYNTGELFF
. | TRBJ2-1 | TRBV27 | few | TGTGCCAGCAGTGCGACGAGGCGATACAATGAGCAGTTCTTC | CASSATRRYNEQFF